This T cell receptor beta chain was found in a study of T cell changes during pregnancy in multiple sclerosis. The method was immunoSEQ multiplex PCR; TCRdb's version includes in-frame clones alone and lacks a portion of them. The table has around 40,000 clones, more than 85% seen once. CDR1 is WSHSY, CDR2 SAAADI, per germline. The trim removed 4 bases at V and 6 bases at J, leaving 5 bases unmatched. The CDR3 is made up of 14 amino acids. The specimen comprised CD4+ T cells from peripheral blood mononuclear cells, sampled in the second trimester of pregnancy. The TCR comes from a female donor in good health, enrolled as a control in a pregnancy study. The V gene is TRBV10-2, the J gene TRBJ2-3; 9 bases are shared with TRBD2. For the CDR3, the DNA is TGCGCCAGCAGTGTGCGGGGGGGCCGCGATACGCAGTATTTT. This gives the protein CASSVRGGRDTQYF.